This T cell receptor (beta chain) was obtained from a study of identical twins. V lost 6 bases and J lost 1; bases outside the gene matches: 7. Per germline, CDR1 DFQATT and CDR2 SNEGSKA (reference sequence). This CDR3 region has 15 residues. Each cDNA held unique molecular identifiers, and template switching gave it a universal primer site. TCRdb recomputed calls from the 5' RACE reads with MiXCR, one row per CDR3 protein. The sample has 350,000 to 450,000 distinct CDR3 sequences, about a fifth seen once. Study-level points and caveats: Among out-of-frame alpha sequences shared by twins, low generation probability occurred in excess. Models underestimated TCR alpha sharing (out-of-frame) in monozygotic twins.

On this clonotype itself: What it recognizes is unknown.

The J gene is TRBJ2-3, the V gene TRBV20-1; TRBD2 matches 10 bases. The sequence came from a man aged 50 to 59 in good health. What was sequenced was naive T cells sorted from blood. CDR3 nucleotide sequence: TGCAGTGCCATGCCGACTAGCGGGCGCACAGATACGCAGTATTTT. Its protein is CSAMPTSGRTDTQYF.